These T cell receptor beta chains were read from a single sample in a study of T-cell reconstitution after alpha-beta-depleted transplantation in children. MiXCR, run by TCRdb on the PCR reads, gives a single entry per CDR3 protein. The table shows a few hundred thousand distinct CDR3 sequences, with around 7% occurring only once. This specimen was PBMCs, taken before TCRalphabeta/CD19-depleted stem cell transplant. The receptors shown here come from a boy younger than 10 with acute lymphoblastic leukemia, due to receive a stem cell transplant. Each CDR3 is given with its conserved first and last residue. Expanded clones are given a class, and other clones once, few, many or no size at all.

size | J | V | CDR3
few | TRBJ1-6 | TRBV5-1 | CASSLESGTNSPLHF
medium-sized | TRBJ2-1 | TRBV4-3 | CASSQDLETGFSYNEQFF
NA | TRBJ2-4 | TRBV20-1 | CSAEILGASGGLAKNIQYF
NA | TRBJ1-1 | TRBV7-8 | CASSSRTAEAFF
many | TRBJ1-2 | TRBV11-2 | CASSQGYGLYGYTF
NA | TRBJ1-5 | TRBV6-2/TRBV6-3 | CASQRQGGNQPQHF
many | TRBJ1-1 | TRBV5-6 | CASSLARVFTEAFF
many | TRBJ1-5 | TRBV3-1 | CASSQTGSNQPQHF
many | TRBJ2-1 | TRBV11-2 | CASSLLGGLAGAMHNEQFF
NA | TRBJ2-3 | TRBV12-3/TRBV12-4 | CASSSAGGTHTQYF
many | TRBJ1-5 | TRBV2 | CASIKPGTGRQPQHF
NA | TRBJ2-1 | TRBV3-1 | CASRASSGSPKITLYNEQFF
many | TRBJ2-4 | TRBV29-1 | CSVGTSGTSKNIQYF
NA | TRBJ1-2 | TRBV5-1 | CASSPGTATNYGYTF